Presented here are 15 T cell receptor beta chains from one specimen sequenced in a study of CD8 T cells in Susac syndrome. With random hexamers, about 0.5 to 1 ug RNA was reverse transcribed. In TCRdb, the immunoSEQ multiplex PCR reads were re-called with MiXCR into one record per CDR3 protein. The data contain approximately 300,000 distinct CDR3 sequences, about 91% of them seen just once; the ten biggest clones take up 0.18%. The sequenced material came from CD8+ T cells from PBMCs. These receptors were taken from a human donor with multiple sclerosis.

This chain links TRBV15 with TRBJ1-2, with TRBD1 as a possible D gene (5 bases). Germline CDR1 reads LNHNV; CDR2 reads YYDKDF (reference sequence). Trimming shortened V by 7 bases and J by 0 bases, and 15 bases separated the two germline ends. The CDR3 has 15 amino acids. The chain's CDR3 is CATMGVPGSNYGYTF. The CDR3 coding sequence is TGTGCCACCATGGGGGTGCCGGGGTCTAACTATGGCTACACCTTC.

The chain employs TRBV20-1 and TRBJ2-7, with D tentatively TRBD1 (7 bases). CDR3 length: 13 amino acids. Trimming took 3 bases from V and 3 from J, leaving 12 bases between them. The germline V gene encodes CDR1 DFQATT and CDR2 SNEGSKA (reference sequence). The CDR3 protein is CSAREGAVYEQYF. The CDR3, as DNA: TGCAGTGCTAGGGAGGGGGCGGTCTACGAGCAGTACTTC.

In its sample, this clonotype was seen a few times. The chain is built from TRBV7-2 and TRBJ1-1, with a weak D call TRBD1 (5 bases). Germline CDR1 SGHTA, CDR2 FQGNSA. The CDR3 is 15 residues long. V was pared by 5 bases and J by 5 bases, with 18 bases between. CDR3 sequence: CASSQIGGSGTEAFF. CDR3 DNA: TGTGCCAGCAGCCAAATCGGGGGGTCGGGGACTGAAGCTTTCTTT.

The V gene is TRBV6-1, the J gene TRBJ1-2; no reliable D call. This CDR3 is built from 16 residues. Germline V lookup: CDR1 MNHNS, CDR2 SASEGT. Trimming took off 0 bases at V and 5 bases at J, with 16 bases between the two ends. For the CDR3, the DNA is TGTGCCAGCAGTGAAGCGATCGGCCGCACGGAATATGGCTACACCTTC. It is translated as CASSEAIGRTEYGYTF.

The V and J genes are TRBV7-9 and TRBJ2-2; maybe TRBD1 (6 bases). The CDR3 spans 15 residues. Trimming pared 8 bases from V and 1 base from J, leaving 14 bases between. Looked up from germline, CDR1 is SEHNR and CDR2 is FQNEAQ (reference sequence). CDR3 coding DNA: TGTGCCAGCCTCGTATCACAGGGGAACACCGGGGAGCTGTTTTTT. Translation gives CASLVSQGNTGELFF.

V is TRBV7-8 and J is TRBJ2-7, with TRBD1 identical over 8 bases. Germline V lookup: CDR1 SGHVS, CDR2 FQNEAQ. The CDR3 spans 13 residues. V lost 5 bases to trimming and J lost 6 bases; unmatched junction nucleotides: 6. CDR3 loop: CASSPGTGGEQYF. Here the CDR3 DNA reads TGTGCCAGCAGCCCGGGGACAGGCGGCGAGCAGTACTTC. Using reference TRBV7-8 and TRBJ2-7 for the parts outside the CDR3, the full variable domain is GAGVSQSPRYKVAKRGQDVALRCDPISGHVSLFWYQQALGQGPEFLTYFQNEAQLDKSGLPSDRFFAERPEGSVSTLKIQRTQQEDSAVYLCASSPGTGGEQYFGPGTRLTVT.

The chain joins TRBV7-2 to TRBJ1-5; TRBD1 might be the D (5 bases). CDR3 length equals 16 residues. Germline CDR1 reads SGHTA; CDR2 reads FQGNSA. V lost 5 bases and J 3 bases, leaving 17 bases between the germline ends. The CDR3 DNA is TGTGCCAGCAGCCCCGTTCCGAAGGGGATCAATCAGCCCCAGCATTTT. This encodes CASSPVPKGINQPQHF. The full variable domain, in which reference TRBV7-2 and TRBJ1-5 provide the parts outside the CDR3, is GAGVSQSPSNKVTEKGKDVELRCDPISGHTALYWYRQSLGQGLEFLIYFQGNSAPDKSGLPSDRFSAERTGGSVSTLTIQRTQQEDSAVYLCASSPVPKGINQPQHFGDGTRLSIL.

The V and J genes are TRBV5-1 and TRBJ2-7; D gene ambiguous. CDR1 is SGHRS and CDR2 is YFSETQ in the germline V gene. V gave up 2 bases and J gave up 3 bases, with 9 bases separating them. This CDR3 spans 13 amino acids. The CDR3 sequence is CASSFGIRYEQYF. Written as DNA, the CDR3 is TGCGCCAGCAGCTTTGGTATACGCTACGAGCAGTACTTC. The whole variable domain, filled in from reference TRBV5-1 and TRBJ2-7, reads KAGVTQTPRYLIKTRGQQVTLSCSPISGHRSVSWYQQTPGQGLQFLFEYFSETQRNKGNFPGRFSGRQFSNSRSEMNVSTLELGDSALYLCASSFGIRYEQYFGPGTRLTVT.

The V gene is TRBV6-2 or TRBV6-3, the J gene TRBJ1-1; D remains unclear. V lost 0 bases, J lost 1 base, and 9 bases lay in between. CDR3 length: 15 residues. Germline V lookup: CDR1 MNHEY, CDR2 SVGEGT. Here the CDR3 DNA reads TGTGCCAGCAGTTACTCGGCCTATGGGAACACTGAAGCTTTCTTT. Its protein is CASSYSAYGNTEAFF.

The rearrangement uses TRBV7-9 and TRBJ2-1; 7 bases match TRBD1. CDR3 length: 13 residues. Germline CDR1 is SEHNR and CDR2 is FQNEAQ (reference sequence). With 4 bases clipped from V and 13 bases from J, the junction kept 10 bases outside the gene matches. CDR3 nucleotides: TGTGCCAGCAGCTCTACAAGACAGGGCGAACAGTTCTTC. Translated, it gives CASSSTRQGEQFF.

There are a few counts of this clonotype. The chain recombines TRBV9 with TRBJ1-5, with D tentatively TRBD1 (5 bases). Germline V lookup: CDR1 SGDLS, CDR2 YYNGEE. The CDR3 loop spans 14 amino acids. Trimming shortened V by 0 bases and J by 6 bases, and 10 bases separated the two germline ends. Here the CDR3 DNA reads TGTGCCAGCAGCGTAGCCGGGGGGGGTCAGCCCCAGCATTTT. This codes for CASSVAGGGQPQHF.

This clonotype was observed a single time. This rearrangement joins TRBV2 to TRBJ1-2; the D gene is possibly TRBD1 (5 bases). Germline lookup yields CDR1 SNHLY and CDR2 FYNNEI. Trimming stripped 5 bases from V and 5 bases from J, with 18 bases between. The CDR3 is made up of 15 amino acids. In DNA form, the CDR3 reads TGTGCCAGCAGTCCTACTCCCTCGAGACAGTATGGCTACACCTTC. Protein sequence: CASSPTPSRQYGYTF.

The chain employs TRBV10-3 and TRBJ2-7; 7 bases fit TRBD2. The trim removed 0 bases at V and 9 bases at J, leaving 5 bases unmatched. The CDR3 has 13 residues. CDR1 and CDR2 from the germline V gene are ENHRY and SYGVKD. The chain's CDR3 is CAISESGLERQYF. CDR3 DNA: TGTGCCATCAGTGAGTCCGGACTAGAACGGCAGTACTTC.

V usage is TRBV4-3 and J usage is TRBJ1-5; 7 bases fit TRBD1. The V gene end was trimmed by 4 bases and the J gene end by 7 bases; junction bases not matched to a gene: 10. The CDR3 has 15 amino acids. Germline values: CDR1 LGHNA, CDR2 YSLEER. CDR3 DNA sequence: TGCGCCAGCAGCCGGAACGCCGACAGGGACCAGCCCCAGCATTTT. Its protein is CASSRNADRDQPQHF.

The chain employs TRBV10-3 and TRBJ2-5; the D gene is possibly TRBD1 (5 bases). The CDR3 is 13 residues long. Germline V gives CDR1 ENHRY, CDR2 SYGVKD. Deletions cut 3 bases from V and 3 bases from J, with 8 bases between. The CDR3 DNA sequence: TGTGCCATCAGTGATACAGGAGAAGAGACCCAGTACTTC. It encodes CAISDTGEETQYF.